The T cell receptor (beta chain) under discussion was sequenced for a study of cytomegalovirus exposure and HLA in healthy donors. V shed 0 bases and J 4 bases; nucleotides not matched to a gene: 14. This CDR3 is 18 amino acids long. Germline V CDR1 and CDR2: MGHRA, YSYEKL. In regard to this clone: Its target is not known.

This PCR relied on a set of 60 Vbeta primers and 13 Jbeta primers. TCRdb's copy holds only in-frame clones and misses some; the assay was immunoSEQ multiplex PCR. The table includes 50,000 to 75,000 clones, 70% to 75% detected once. Study conclusions and caveats: Later, TCR association rates were found to vary by HLA locus, highest for DRB1 and lowest for HLA-C. Sequencing likely generated an artifact that appeared as a cluster of highly shared sequence variants.

This TCR was sampled from a man under 40 in good health and CMV-seropositive. The sample was PBMCs. This chain connects TRBV4-1 to TRBJ2-7; 8 nucleotides align to TRBD2. DNA for the CDR3: TGCGCCAGCAGCCAAGAACCCAATGGGCGGGGGGCTCTGTACGAGCAGTACTTC. This codes for CASSQEPNGRGALYEQYF.